This is a list of T cell receptor beta chains from one sample in a study of blood T cell repertoires in COVID-19. Assay used: immunoSEQ multiplex PCR; TCRdb lists only in-frame clones, some missing. This table has 300,000 to 400,000 clones, roughly 90% appearing once. Sequencing input: peripheral blood. The receptor set was obtained from a woman aged 30 to 39 with COVID-19, enrolled during active disease. Each CDR3 is given with its conserved first and last residue. The D gene is left open where the match is weak. Rows may omit the clone size; those that give it use once, few, many or a size class.

v_call: TRBV5-1
d_call: TRBD1
j_call: TRBJ2-3
clone_size: .
cdr3_nt: TGCGCCAGCAGCTACGGACAGGGGGGCACAGATACGCAGTATTTT
cdr3_aa: CASSYGQGGTDTQYF

v_call: TRBV5-8
d_call: .
j_call: TRBJ1-1
clone_size: .
cdr3_nt: TGTGCCAGCAGCTTGCTTAGGAGTAACACTGAAGCTTTCTTT
cdr3_aa: CASSLLRSNTEAFF

v_call: TRBV7-9
d_call: TRBD2
j_call: TRBJ2-2
clone_size: .
cdr3_nt: TGTGCCAGCAGCTCCGGAGGTAGCGGGACGAACACCGGGGAGCTGTTTTTT
cdr3_aa: CASSSGGSGTNTGELFF

v_call: TRBV25-1
d_call: .
j_call: TRBJ1-2
clone_size: many
cdr3_nt: TGTGCCAGCAGTGAATCTCACAGCAACTATGGCTACACCTTC
cdr3_aa: CASSESHSNYGYTF

v_call: TRBV4-1
d_call: TRBD1
j_call: TRBJ1-1
clone_size: .
cdr3_nt: TGCGCCAGCAGCGGGGACAGGGAAAACACTGAAGCTTTCTTT
cdr3_aa: CASSGDRENTEAFF

v_call: TRBV5-1
d_call: .
j_call: TRBJ2-7
clone_size: .
cdr3_nt: TGCGCCAGCAGCTTGGAAGGGGGCGGGGTCTACGAGCAGTACTTC
cdr3_aa: CASSLEGGGVYEQYF

v_call: TRBV23-1
d_call: TRBD2
j_call: TRBJ2-2
clone_size: .
cdr3_nt: TGCGCCAGCAGTCAATCTTCCGAGGGTCTAGCGGGTGTCTCACCCACCGGGGAGCTGTTTTTT
cdr3_aa: CASSQSSEGLAGVSPTGELFF

v_call: TRBV21-1
d_call: .
j_call: TRBJ1-2
clone_size: .
cdr3_nt: TGTGCCAGCAGAGGGACAGGGAATGGCTACACCTTC
cdr3_aa: CASRGTGNGYTF

v_call: TRBV30
d_call: .
j_call: TRBJ2-4
clone_size: .
cdr3_nt: TGTGCCTGGAGTACAGTCCCTGGTGCCAAAAACATTCAGTACTTC
cdr3_aa: CAWSTVPGAKNIQYF

v_call: TRBV28
d_call: TRBD1
j_call: TRBJ1-2
clone_size: few
cdr3_nt: TGTGCCAGCAGTTTGGGAAAGGGGGCCCAGGGCTACACCTTC
cdr3_aa: CASSLGKGAQGYTF

v_call: TRBV30
d_call: .
j_call: TRBJ2-2
clone_size: .
cdr3_nt: TGTGCCTGGGGGGGAGTCAGCGTTCTAAGCTCGAACACCGGGGAGCTGTTTTTT
cdr3_aa: CAWGGVSVLSSNTGELFF

v_call: TRBV18
d_call: .
j_call: TRBJ2-5
clone_size: .
cdr3_nt: TGTGCCAGCTCAAGGAGCGGACAGCAAGAGACCCAGTACTTC
cdr3_aa: CASSRSGQQETQYF

v_call: TRBV3-1/TRBV3-2
d_call: .
j_call: TRBJ2-1
clone_size: .
cdr3_nt: TGTGCCAGCAGCCAAGATAGTCTAGTAGGGGGCTTGGGAGGGCAGTTCTTC
cdr3_aa: CASSQDSLVGGLGGQFF

v_call: TRBV5-3
d_call: .
j_call: TRBJ1-1
clone_size: .
cdr3_nt: TGTGCCAGAGACACCATACTAGAAAGGCTGAACACTGAAGCTTTCTTT
cdr3_aa: CARDTILERLNTEAFF

v_call: TRBV5-4
d_call: TRBD1
j_call: TRBJ2-6
clone_size: .
cdr3_nt: TGTGCCAGCAGCTTGCCGGGACAGACCTTCTCTGGGGCCAACGTCCTGACTTTC
cdr3_aa: CASSLPGQTFSGANVLTF

v_call: TRBV7-9
d_call: .
j_call: TRBJ1-1
clone_size: .
cdr3_nt: TGTGCCAGCAGCTTAGTCGGGTTGGCCACTGAAGCTTTCTTT
cdr3_aa: CASSLVGLATEAFF

v_call: TRBV27
d_call: .
j_call: TRBJ2-2
clone_size: .
cdr3_nt: TGTGCCAGCAGTTTAGGATTCAGGACTGAGCTGTTTTTT
cdr3_aa: CASSLGFRTELFF

v_call: TRBV6-5
d_call: .
j_call: TRBJ1-1
clone_size: .
cdr3_nt: TGTGCCAGCAGTTACTCCGGGGGGAACACTGAAGCTTTCTTT
cdr3_aa: CASSYSGGNTEAFF

v_call: TRBV11-3
d_call: TRBD1
j_call: TRBJ1-1
clone_size: .
cdr3_nt: TGTGCCAGCAGCCAAGGGACAGGCCTGAACACTGAAGCTTTCTTT
cdr3_aa: CASSQGTGLNTEAFF

v_call: TRBV19
d_call: .
j_call: TRBJ1-5
clone_size: .
cdr3_nt: TGTGCCAGTAGTCCAGACAGGACTCAGCCCCAGCATTTT
cdr3_aa: CASSPDRTQPQHF

v_call: TRBV6-5
d_call: .
j_call: TRBJ1-2
clone_size: .
cdr3_nt: TGTGCCAGCAGTTTATACTCCGCGAGTGGCTACACCTTC
cdr3_aa: CASSLYSASGYTF

v_call: TRBV7-9
d_call: .
j_call: TRBJ2-2
clone_size: .
cdr3_nt: TGTGCCAGCAGCTCGGACTACTCTTATCGGGAGCTGTTTTTT
cdr3_aa: CASSSDYSYRELFF

v_call: TRBV29-1
d_call: TRBD1
j_call: TRBJ2-7
clone_size: .
cdr3_nt: TGCAGCGTTCTTCCGGGACAGGGGCCCGAGCAGTACTTC
cdr3_aa: CSVLPGQGPEQYF

v_call: TRBV30
d_call: .
j_call: TRBJ2-3
clone_size: .
cdr3_nt: TGTGCCTGGGGACAGTCCACAGATACGCAGTATTTT
cdr3_aa: CAWGQSTDTQYF

v_call: TRBV19
d_call: .
j_call: TRBJ1-5
clone_size: .
cdr3_nt: TGTGCCAGTAGTATAGCCCGGAGCAATCAGCCCCAGCATTTT
cdr3_aa: CASSIARSNQPQHF

v_call: TRBV5-4
d_call: TRBD1
j_call: TRBJ1-2
clone_size: .
cdr3_nt: TGTGCCAGCAGCTCAGGACAGGAAAACAACTATGGCTACACCTTC
cdr3_aa: CASSSGQENNYGYTF

v_call: TRBV7-9
d_call: TRBD1
j_call: TRBJ2-7
clone_size: .
cdr3_nt: TGTGCCAGCAGCTTACTCGGGACAGCCTACGAGCAGTACTTC
cdr3_aa: CASSLLGTAYEQYF

v_call: TRBV3-1/TRBV3-2
d_call: .
j_call: TRBJ1-2
clone_size: .
cdr3_nt: TGTGCCAGCAGCCAAGATAACAGACAAAACTATGGCTACACCTTC
cdr3_aa: CASSQDNRQNYGYTF

v_call: TRBV11-2
d_call: .
j_call: TRBJ2-5
clone_size: .
cdr3_nt: TGTGCCAGCAGGGATACAGGGGGGGTGGAAGAGACCCAGTACTTC
cdr3_aa: CASRDTGGVEETQYF

v_call: TRBV5-5
d_call: TRBD1
j_call: TRBJ1-5
clone_size: once
cdr3_nt: TGTGCCAGCAGCTTGGGACAGGGGGTAGGAGGCAATCAGCCCCAGCATTTT
cdr3_aa: CASSLGQGVGGNQPQHF

v_call: TRBV7-3
d_call: .
j_call: TRBJ2-1
clone_size: .
cdr3_nt: TGTGCCAGCAGCTTAATACATTCCGGGAGTGGAAATGAGCAGTTCTTC
cdr3_aa: CASSLIHSGSGNEQFF

v_call: TRBV19
d_call: .
j_call: TRBJ1-1
clone_size: .
cdr3_nt: TGTGCCAGTAGTAATTATATGAACACTGAAGCTTTCTTT
cdr3_aa: CASSNYMNTEAFF

v_call: TRBV20-1
d_call: TRBD1
j_call: TRBJ1-1
clone_size: .
cdr3_nt: TGCAGTGCTAGTTCTCAGGGGGTGAACACTGAAGCTTTCTTT
cdr3_aa: CSASSQGVNTEAFF

v_call: TRBV5-6
d_call: TRBD1
j_call: TRBJ1-3
clone_size: .
cdr3_nt: TGTGCCAGCAGCTTGAGGGGGCAAGCTGGAAACACCATATATTTT
cdr3_aa: CASSLRGQAGNTIYF

v_call: TRBV30
d_call: TRBD1
j_call: TRBJ1-2
clone_size: .
cdr3_nt: TGTGCCTGGGGTCCCAGGGGGTATGGCTACACCTTC
cdr3_aa: CAWGPRGYGYTF

v_call: TRBV5-1
d_call: .
j_call: TRBJ1-1
clone_size: .
cdr3_nt: TGCGCCAGCAGCGCACCGACTGGGAACACTGAAGCTTTCTTT
cdr3_aa: CASSAPTGNTEAFF

v_call: TRBV5-6
d_call: .
j_call: TRBJ2-7
clone_size: .
cdr3_nt: TGTGCCAGCAGCTTGGCTGCGGGCGAGCAGTACTTC
cdr3_aa: CASSLAAGEQYF

v_call: TRBV21-1
d_call: .
j_call: TRBJ1-2
clone_size: .
cdr3_nt: TGTGCCGGGAGGGACACATGCTCCTATGGCTACACCTTC
cdr3_aa: CAGRDTCSYGYTF

v_call: TRBV30
d_call: .
j_call: TRBJ1-6
clone_size: .
cdr3_nt: TGTGCCTGGAGAGACAGCCAAAATAATTCACCCCTCCACTTT
cdr3_aa: CAWRDSQNNSPLHF

v_call: TRBV10-3
d_call: .
j_call: TRBJ1-1
clone_size: .
cdr3_nt: TGTGCCATCAGTGACTCGGGACACCAGAACACTGAAGCTTTCTTT
cdr3_aa: CAISDSGHQNTEAFF

v_call: TRBV5-1
d_call: .
j_call: TRBJ2-1
clone_size: .
cdr3_nt: TGCGCCAGCAGCTTGCGCGCGGCCGCTCCTTCCAATGAGCAGTTCTTC
cdr3_aa: CASSLRAAAPSNEQFF

v_call: TRBV2
d_call: .
j_call: TRBJ2-1
clone_size: .
cdr3_nt: TGTGCCAGCAGTGAAGTTTCAGGGAGGCCCCAGGGCCGATTCTTC
cdr3_aa: CASSEVSGRPQGRFF

v_call: TRBV11-2
d_call: TRBD2
j_call: TRBJ2-7
clone_size: .
cdr3_nt: TGTGCCAGCAGCTTGACTAGCGGGAGCTCCTACGAGCAGTACTTC
cdr3_aa: CASSLTSGSSYEQYF

v_call: TRBV5-1
d_call: .
j_call: TRBJ2-4
clone_size: .
cdr3_nt: TGCGCCAGCAGCCCTGCAGGGGCTAGATCAAACATTCAGTACTTC
cdr3_aa: CASSPAGARSNIQYF

v_call: TRBV5-1
d_call: .
j_call: TRBJ1-2
clone_size: once
cdr3_nt: TGCGCCAGCAGCTTGGCCTTCAGGGAAGCGGGTGGCTACACCTTC
cdr3_aa: CASSLAFREAGGYTF

v_call: TRBV18
d_call: TRBD1
j_call: TRBJ2-2
clone_size: once
cdr3_nt: TGTGCCAGCTCACTTGAGACAGGGGCGGACACCGGGGAGCTGTTTTTT
cdr3_aa: CASSLETGADTGELFF

v_call: TRBV5-8
d_call: TRBD1
j_call: TRBJ1-1
clone_size: .
cdr3_nt: TGTGCCAGCAGCAGGAGTCCCGGGACAGGGATGAACACTGAAGCTTTCTTT
cdr3_aa: CASSRSPGTGMNTEAFF

v_call: TRBV10-3
d_call: TRBD2
j_call: TRBJ2-3
clone_size: .
cdr3_nt: TGTGCCATCAGTGAGAAGCGGGAGACAGATACGCAGTATTTT
cdr3_aa: CAISEKRETDTQYF

v_call: TRBV11-1
d_call: .
j_call: TRBJ2-7
clone_size: .
cdr3_nt: TGTGCCAGCAGCTTAGAGGTCGGGGTCGAGCAGTACTTC
cdr3_aa: CASSLEVGVEQYF

v_call: TRBV7-9
d_call: .
j_call: TRBJ2-6
clone_size: .
cdr3_nt: TGTGCCAGCAGCTCCCTCTCGACAGGTTCCTTTTTTGGGGCCAACGTCCTGACTTTC
cdr3_aa: CASSSLSTGSFFGANVLTF

v_call: TRBV10-2
d_call: .
j_call: TRBJ2-7
clone_size: .
cdr3_nt: TGCGCCAGCAGCACCCAGGTAATGGGGCCTTACGAGCAGTACTTC
cdr3_aa: CASSTQVMGPYEQYF

v_call: TRBV9
d_call: TRBD1
j_call: TRBJ2-5
clone_size: .
cdr3_nt: TGTGCCAGCAGTGATCCGGACAGGGACCCCTATGAGACCCAGTACTTC
cdr3_aa: CASSDPDRDPYETQYF

v_call: TRBV19
d_call: TRBD1
j_call: TRBJ1-3
clone_size: .
cdr3_nt: TGTGCCAGTAGTCCCGTAGGACAGGGGAGCTCTGGAAACACCATATATTTT
cdr3_aa: CASSPVGQGSSGNTIYF

v_call: TRBV28
d_call: TRBD1
j_call: TRBJ2-7
clone_size: once
cdr3_nt: TGTGCCAGCAGTACCCCTACAGGGGACAGATTCTACGAGCAGTACTTC
cdr3_aa: CASSTPTGDRFYEQYF

v_call: TRBV5-1
d_call: TRBD1
j_call: TRBJ2-5
clone_size: few
cdr3_nt: TGCGCCAGCAGTTTGGGACAGGGTTTTAGAGAGACCCAGTACTTC
cdr3_aa: CASSLGQGFRETQYF

v_call: TRBV29-1
d_call: .
j_call: TRBJ2-7
clone_size: .
cdr3_nt: TGCAGCGTTGTGAGATTGGGCAGACTATACGAGCAGTACTTC
cdr3_aa: CSVVRLGRLYEQYF

v_call: TRBV6-5
d_call: .
j_call: TRBJ2-3
clone_size: .
cdr3_nt: TGTGCCAGCAGTTACTTGGGCCAGGGCCCAGATACGCAGTATTTT
cdr3_aa: CASSYLGQGPDTQYF

v_call: TRBV7-9
d_call: .
j_call: TRBJ1-1
clone_size: .
cdr3_nt: TGTGCCAGCAGCTTAGCTGGCAGGGCGAACACTGAAGCTTTCTTT
cdr3_aa: CASSLAGRANTEAFF

v_call: TRBV30
d_call: .
j_call: TRBJ2-1
clone_size: .
cdr3_nt: TGTGCCTGGACCCAGGACTCCTTCAATGAGCAGTTCTTC
cdr3_aa: CAWTQDSFNEQFF